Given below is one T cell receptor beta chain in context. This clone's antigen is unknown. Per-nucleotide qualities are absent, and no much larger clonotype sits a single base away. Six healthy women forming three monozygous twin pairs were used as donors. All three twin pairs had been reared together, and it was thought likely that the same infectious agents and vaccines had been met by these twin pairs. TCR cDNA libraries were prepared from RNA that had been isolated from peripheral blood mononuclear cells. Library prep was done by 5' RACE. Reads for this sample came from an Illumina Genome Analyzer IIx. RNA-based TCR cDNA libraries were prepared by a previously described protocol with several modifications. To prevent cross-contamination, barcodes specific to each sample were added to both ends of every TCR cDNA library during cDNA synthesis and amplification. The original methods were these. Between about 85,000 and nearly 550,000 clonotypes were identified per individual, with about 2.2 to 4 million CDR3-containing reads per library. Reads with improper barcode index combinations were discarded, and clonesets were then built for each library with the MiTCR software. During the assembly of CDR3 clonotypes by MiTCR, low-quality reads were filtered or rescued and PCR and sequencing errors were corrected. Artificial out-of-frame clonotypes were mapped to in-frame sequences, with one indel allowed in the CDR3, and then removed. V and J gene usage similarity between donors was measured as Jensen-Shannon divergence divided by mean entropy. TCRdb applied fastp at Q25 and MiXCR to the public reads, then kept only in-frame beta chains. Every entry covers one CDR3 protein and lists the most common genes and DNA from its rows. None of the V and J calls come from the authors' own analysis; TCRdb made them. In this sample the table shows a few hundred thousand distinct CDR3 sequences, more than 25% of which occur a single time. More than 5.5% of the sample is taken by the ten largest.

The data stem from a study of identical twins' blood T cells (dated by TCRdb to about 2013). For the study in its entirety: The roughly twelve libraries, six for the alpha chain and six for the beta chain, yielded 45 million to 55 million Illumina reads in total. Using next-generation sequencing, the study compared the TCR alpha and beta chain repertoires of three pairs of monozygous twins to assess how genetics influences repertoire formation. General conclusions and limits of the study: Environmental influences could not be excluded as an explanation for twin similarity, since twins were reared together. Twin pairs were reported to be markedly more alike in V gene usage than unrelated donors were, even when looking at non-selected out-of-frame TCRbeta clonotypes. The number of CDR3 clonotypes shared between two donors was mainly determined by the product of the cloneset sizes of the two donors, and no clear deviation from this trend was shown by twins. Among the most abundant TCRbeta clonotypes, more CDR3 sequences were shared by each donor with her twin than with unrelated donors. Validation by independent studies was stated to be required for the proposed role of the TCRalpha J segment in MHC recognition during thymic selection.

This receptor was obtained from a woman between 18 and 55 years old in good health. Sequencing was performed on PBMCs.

The CDR3 sequence is CASSIGTEYGYTF. The DNA reads as follows: TGTGCCAGCAGTATAGGGACTGAGTATGGCTACACCTTC. The chain is made from TRBV12-3 or TRBV12-4 and TRBJ1-2; perhaps TRBD1 is the D gene, with 5 bases matching. The CDR3 covers 13 residues, taking in both the cysteine and the phenylalanine. The kept DNA is CDR3 alone, 39 bases in frame from the first base. V loses 5 bases of germline sequence and J loses 5 bases, and the interval between the two ends is 12 bases.